Detailed here is one TCR beta chain. Study processing details: Counts of nucleated cells, estimated from reference gene primer amplification, were obtained. Profiled with immunoSEQ multiplex PCR; TCRdb holds only in-frame clones, not every one. V, J and clone size are those of that table, while D and trimming were read from the DNA. The data contain under 45,000 clones, around 78% of them singletons. Germline lookup yields CDR1 SGHRS and CDR2 YFSETQ. The CDR3 contains 16 residues. Unmatched junction bases numbered 4, after V lost 0 bases and J lost 1 base. The sample belongs to a study of blood T cell repertoires in COVID-19. As for the study in general: From T cells, B-cell-depleted T cells, or PBMCs came the material, which was cDNA or gDNA.

Sequenced: peripheral blood. The TCR was taken from a man in his 60s with acute or convalescent COVID-19. The V gene is TRBV5-1, the J gene TRBJ2-1, with 7 bases that match TRBD2. CDR3 sequence reads: CASSLEVGRSYNEQFF. CDR3 nucleotides: TGCGCCAGCAGCTTGGAGGTCGGGAGGTCCTACAATGAGCAGTTCTTC.